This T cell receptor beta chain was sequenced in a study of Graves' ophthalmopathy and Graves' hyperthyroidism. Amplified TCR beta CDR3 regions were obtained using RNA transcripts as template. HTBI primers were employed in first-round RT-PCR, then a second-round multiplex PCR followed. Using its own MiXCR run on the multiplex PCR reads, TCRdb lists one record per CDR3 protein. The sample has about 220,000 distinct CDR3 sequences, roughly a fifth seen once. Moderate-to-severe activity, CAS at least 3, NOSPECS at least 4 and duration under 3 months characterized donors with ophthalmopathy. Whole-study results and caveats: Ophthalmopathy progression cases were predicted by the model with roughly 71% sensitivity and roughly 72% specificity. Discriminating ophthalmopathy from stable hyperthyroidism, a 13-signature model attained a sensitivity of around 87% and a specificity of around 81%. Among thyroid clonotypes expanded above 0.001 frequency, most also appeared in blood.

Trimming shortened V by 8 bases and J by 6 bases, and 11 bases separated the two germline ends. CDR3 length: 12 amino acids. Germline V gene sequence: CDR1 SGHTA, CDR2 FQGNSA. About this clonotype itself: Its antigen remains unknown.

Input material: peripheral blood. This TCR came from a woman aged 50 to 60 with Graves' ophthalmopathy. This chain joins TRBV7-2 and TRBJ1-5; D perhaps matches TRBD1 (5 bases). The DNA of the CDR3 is TGTGCCAGCGCATTCCAGGGTCAGCCCCAGCATTTT. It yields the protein CASAFQGQPQHF.